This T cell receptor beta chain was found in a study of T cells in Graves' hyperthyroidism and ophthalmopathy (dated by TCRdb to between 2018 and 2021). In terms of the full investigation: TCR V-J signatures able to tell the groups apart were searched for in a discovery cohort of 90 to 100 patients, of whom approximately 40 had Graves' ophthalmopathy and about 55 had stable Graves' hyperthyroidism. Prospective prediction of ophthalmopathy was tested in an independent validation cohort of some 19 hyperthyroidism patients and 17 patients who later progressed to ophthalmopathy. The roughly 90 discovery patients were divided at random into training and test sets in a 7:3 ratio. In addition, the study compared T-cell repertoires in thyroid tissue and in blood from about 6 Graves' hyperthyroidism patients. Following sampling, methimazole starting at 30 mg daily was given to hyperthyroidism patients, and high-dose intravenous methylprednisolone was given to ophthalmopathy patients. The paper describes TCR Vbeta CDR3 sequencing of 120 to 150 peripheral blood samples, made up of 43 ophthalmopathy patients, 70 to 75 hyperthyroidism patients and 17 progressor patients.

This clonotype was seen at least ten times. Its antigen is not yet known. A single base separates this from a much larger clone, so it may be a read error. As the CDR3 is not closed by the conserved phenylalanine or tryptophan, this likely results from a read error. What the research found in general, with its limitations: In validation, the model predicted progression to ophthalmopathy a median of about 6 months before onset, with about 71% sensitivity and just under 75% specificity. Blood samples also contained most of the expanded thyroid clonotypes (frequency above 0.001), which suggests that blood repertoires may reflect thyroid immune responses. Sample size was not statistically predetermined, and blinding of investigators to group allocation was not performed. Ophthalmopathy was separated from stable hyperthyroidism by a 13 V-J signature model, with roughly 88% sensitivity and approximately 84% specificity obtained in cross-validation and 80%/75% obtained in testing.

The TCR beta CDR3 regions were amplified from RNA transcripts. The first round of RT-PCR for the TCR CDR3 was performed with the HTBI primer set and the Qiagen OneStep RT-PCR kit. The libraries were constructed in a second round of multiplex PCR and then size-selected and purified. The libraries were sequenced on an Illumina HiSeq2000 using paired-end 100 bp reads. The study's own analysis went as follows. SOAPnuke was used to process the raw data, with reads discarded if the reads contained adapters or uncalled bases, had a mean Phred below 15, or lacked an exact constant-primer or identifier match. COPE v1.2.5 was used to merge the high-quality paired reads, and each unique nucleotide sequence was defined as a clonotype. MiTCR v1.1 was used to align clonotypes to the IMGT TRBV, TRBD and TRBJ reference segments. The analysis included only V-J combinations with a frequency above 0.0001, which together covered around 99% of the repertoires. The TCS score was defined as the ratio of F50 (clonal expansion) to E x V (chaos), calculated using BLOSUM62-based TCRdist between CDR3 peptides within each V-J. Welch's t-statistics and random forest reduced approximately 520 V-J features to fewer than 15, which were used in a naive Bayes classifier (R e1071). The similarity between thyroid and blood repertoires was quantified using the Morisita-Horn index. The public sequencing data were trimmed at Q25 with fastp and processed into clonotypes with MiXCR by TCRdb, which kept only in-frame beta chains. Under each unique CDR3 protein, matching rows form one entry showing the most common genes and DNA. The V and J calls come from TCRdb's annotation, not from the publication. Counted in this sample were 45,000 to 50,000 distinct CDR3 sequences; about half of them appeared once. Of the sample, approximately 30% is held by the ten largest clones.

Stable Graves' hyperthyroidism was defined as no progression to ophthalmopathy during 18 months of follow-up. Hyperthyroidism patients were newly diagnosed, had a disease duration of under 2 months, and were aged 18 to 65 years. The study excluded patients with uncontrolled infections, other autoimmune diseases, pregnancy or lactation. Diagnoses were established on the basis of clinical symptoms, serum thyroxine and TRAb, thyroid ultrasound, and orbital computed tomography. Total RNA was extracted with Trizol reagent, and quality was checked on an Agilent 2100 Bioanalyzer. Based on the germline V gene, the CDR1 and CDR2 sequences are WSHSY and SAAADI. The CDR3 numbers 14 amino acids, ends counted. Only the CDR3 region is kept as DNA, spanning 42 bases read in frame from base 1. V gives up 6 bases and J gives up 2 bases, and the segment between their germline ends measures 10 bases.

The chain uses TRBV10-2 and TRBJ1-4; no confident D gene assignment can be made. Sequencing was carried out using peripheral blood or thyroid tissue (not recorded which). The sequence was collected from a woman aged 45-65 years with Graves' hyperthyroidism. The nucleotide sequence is TGCGCCAGCAGCCACAAAGAGACTAATGAAAAACTGTTTCTT. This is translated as CASSHKETNEKLFL.